This TCR beta chain was profiled in a study of cytomegalovirus exposure and HLA in healthy donors. This CDR3 region has 16 residues. Trimming took 5 bases from V and 3 from J; bases not matched to a gene: 10. Germline V gene lookup returns CDR1 SGHVS and CDR2 FQNEAQ. PCR primers comprised 60 Vbeta and 13 Jbeta primers. Produced via immunoSEQ multiplex PCR; TCRdb's table is partial and in-frame only. The data show around 130,000 clones, with more than 80% seen just once and under 7.5% held by the top ten. This rearrangement joins TRBV7-8 to TRBJ2-7, with TRBD1 identical over 10 bases. The receptor was derived from a woman aged 30 to 39 in good health and CMV-seropositive. The sequencing input was PBMCs. CDR3 protein: CASSASTGQGGYEQYF. The CDR3 DNA is TGTGCCAGCAGCGCATCAACAGGACAGGGGGGCTACGAGCAGTACTTC.